The 12 T cell receptor beta chains below were found in one sample sequenced in a study of T cells expressing NK-cell markers. Each CDR3 protein gets one entry in TCRdb, which reprocessed the 5' RACE reads and gives no DNA. The clone table shows about 260,000 distinct CDR3 sequences, with the ten largest holding around 4%. The sequencing sample was made of blood T cells: a sorted CD56 or NKG2C T cell subset, CD4+ or CD8+ T cells, or bulk PBMC T cells (not recorded which). These TCRs come from a woman between 18 and 69 years old in good health.

CDR3 region: CSASTWKGAGELFF. The chain employs TRBV20-1 and TRBJ2-2; TCRdb gives TRBD2 as the D gene, but with no DNA this cannot be confirmed. In germline, CDR1 is DFQATT, CDR2 SNEGSKA (reference sequence). The CDR3 has 14 amino acids.

V is TRBV19 and J is TRBJ2-5; TCRdb proposes TRBD2, but this gene call is untestable without DNA. The CDR3 spans 13 residues. The V gene's germline CDR1 is LNHDA and CDR2 SQIVND (reference sequence). The CDR3 loop is CATTGLAGETQYF.

This sequence joins TRBV20-1 and TRBJ2-6; TCRdb outputs TRBD1, but without DNA this stays unchecked. The CDR3 has 16 amino acids. Looked up from germline, CDR1 is DFQATT and CDR2 is SNEGSKA (reference sequence). This CDR3 is CSAMDRASSGANVLTF.

The genes are TRBV28 and TRBJ2-7; lacking DNA, the TRBD2 call made by TCRdb goes unchecked. The CDR3 has 13 residues. Germline CDR1 MDHEN, CDR2 SYDVKM. The CDR3 sequence is CASQLGGSYEQYF.

The chain combines TRBV5-4 with TRBJ2-1; there is no DNA to check the TCRdb D call of TRBD1. Per the germline V gene, CDR1 is SGHNT and CDR2 is YYREEE (reference sequence). The CDR3 is 17 amino acids. The CDR3 sequence is CASSRPRSGGESNEQFF.

V and J are TRBV12-3 or TRBV12-4 and TRBJ1-1; TCRdb calls TRBD1, which cannot be checked without DNA. The CDR3 contains 14 residues. This CDR3 reads CASRRQAGNTEAFF.

V is TRBV6-2 or TRBV6-3 and J is TRBJ2-1; the D call from TCRdb, TRBD2, cannot be confirmed without DNA. Germline lookup yields CDR1 MNHEY and CDR2 SVGEGT. This CDR3 is built from 15 residues. The CDR3 sequence is CASSYDSGGHNEQFF.

V and J are TRBV23-1 and TRBJ2-6; TCRdb designates TRBD2, a call that cannot be tested without DNA. TRBV23-1 is treated as an ORF (open reading frame) with a function not yet certain. The CDR3 runs to 19 residues. CDR3 sequence: CASSPKGGVALSGANVLTF.

V gene TRBV11-2 combines with J gene TRBJ2-2; TCRdb's D call of TRBD2 is untestable without DNA. The CDR3 consists of 14 residues. Germline V gene data show CDR1 as SGHAT and CDR2 as FQNNGV. The chain's CDR3 is CAWRRLARTGELFF.

V usage is TRBV7-7 and J usage is TRBJ1-4; the D call from TCRdb, TRBD1, cannot be confirmed without DNA. The CDR3 contains 15 residues. Germline V gene sequence: CDR1 SSHAT, CDR2 FNYEAQ (reference sequence). CDR3 protein: CASSPTGVQGEKLFF.

The rearrangement links TRBV10-3 to TRBJ2-5; there is no DNA to check the TCRdb D call of TRBD2. From germline, CDR1 is ENHRY and CDR2 SYGVKD. The CDR3 spans 14 residues. Here the CDR3 reads CAISDPGLTETQYF.

This rearrangement joins TRBV28 to TRBJ2-2. The CDR3 is 13 residues long. Germline V gene lookup returns CDR1 MDHEN and CDR2 SYDVKM. Here the CDR3 reads CASSLRSTGELFF.